What follows are 25 T cell receptor beta chains derived from one specimen sequenced in a study of T cell repertoires in cytomegalovirus infection. Their antigens are not known. TCRdb recomputed calls from the reads with MiXCR, one row per CDR3 protein. The table lists tens of thousands of distinct CDR3 sequences, more than 25% of them singletons. The sequenced sample consisted of PBMCs, sequenced either directly or after in vitro stimulation (not recorded which). The receptors originated from a human donor in good health (CMV status not recorded). Some clones in this sample may be carry-over from other donors' samples.

This clonotype was counted at least ten times. The rearrangement links TRBV4-1 to TRBJ2-7, with TRBD2 matching 10 bases. Germline V gene sequence: CDR1 MGHRA, CDR2 YSYEKL. The CDR3 is 16 residues long. The trim removed 3 bases at V and 5 bases at J, leaving 10 bases unmatched. The CDR3 here is CASSHSSGRASDEQYF. For the CDR3, the DNA is TGCGCCAGCAGCCACTCCAGCGGGAGGGCCAGTGACGAGCAGTACTTC.

The chain combines TRBV4-1 with TRBJ2-7, with no clear D. Germline values: CDR1 MGHRA, CDR2 YSYEKL. The CDR3 is 14 amino acids. The germline V and J ends were trimmed by 0 bases and 6 bases, with 12 bases remaining between them. The CDR3 spells CASSQDWLSGEQYF. In nucleotides, the CDR3 is TGCGCCAGCAGCCAAGATTGGCTTTCCGGCGAGCAGTACTTC.

This clonotype showed up just a few times. In DNA, the CDR3 is TGTGCCAGCGGTCAGTCCTACAATGAGCAGTTCTTC. As protein: CASGQSYNEQFF. The gene calls are TRBV11-3 and TRBJ2-1; D unclear. This CDR3 is 12 amino acids long. Looked up from germline, CDR1 is SGHNT and CDR2 is YENEEA. V was clipped by 8 bases and J by 1 base, with 6 bases between them.

V gene TRBV19 combines with J gene TRBJ2-7; D not resolved. This CDR3 has 11 residues. From germline, CDR1 is LNHDA and CDR2 SQIVND (reference sequence). This CDR3 reads CSTRFGYEQYF. CDR3 nucleotides: TGTTCCACCAGATTCGGCTACGAGCAGTACTTC.

V usage is TRBV6-2 or TRBV6-3 and J usage is TRBJ1-5; tentatively, D is TRBD1 (6 bases). Germline V gene sequence: CDR1 MNHEY, CDR2 SVGEGT. With 5 bases removed from V and 6 bases from J, the gap between germline ends came to 11 bases. CDR3 size: 13 residues. The CDR3 bases are TGTGCCAGCAGTGAATACAGGGTTCAGCCCCAGCATTTT. As protein: CASSEYRVQPQHF.

The chain recombines TRBV20-1 with TRBJ2-5; 9 positions agree with TRBD2. Trimming cost V 6 bases and J 5 bases; bases outside gene matches: 13. The CDR3 spans 15 residues. CDR1 and CDR2 from the germline V gene are DFQATT and SNEGSKA (reference sequence). This CDR3 reads CSAPVRGTSRETQYF. For the CDR3, the DNA is TGCAGTGCCCCCGTCCGGGGGACTAGCCGCGAGACCCAGTACTTC.

The table lists this clonotype with a count of one. CDR3 residues: CALTGANTEAFF. CDR3 in DNA: TGTGCGCTGACAGGGGCGAACACTGAAGCTTTCTTT. This rearrangement joins TRBV6-1 to TRBJ1-1; 8 bases agree with TRBD1. Looked up from germline, CDR1 is MNHNS and CDR2 is SASEGT. This CDR3 is built from 12 residues.

The CDR3 loop reads CAWGGDSNTEAFF. Here the CDR3 DNA reads TGTGCCTGGGGGGGCGACAGCAACACTGAAGCTTTCTTT. This chain joins TRBV30 and TRBJ1-1; a weak D match, TRBD1 (6 bases). The CDR3 totals 13 residues. Trimming stripped 5 bases from V and 2 bases from J, with 12 bases between. Germline V lookup: CDR1 GTSNPN, CDR2 SVGIG (reference sequence).

A remark on this clonotype: A single base separates this from a much larger clone, so it may be a read error. The chain recombines TRBV11-3 with TRBJ1-1; the D is unclear. CDR3 length: 13 amino acids. Germline V CDR1 and CDR2: SGHNT, YENEEA. The V and J ends lost 2 bases and 0 bases respectively, with 4 bases between them. As DNA, the CDR3 is TGTGCCAGCAGCTTACAGATGAACACTGAAGCTTTCTTT. Its protein product is CASSLQMNTEAFF.

The chain links TRBV19 to TRBJ2-1; D is ambiguous. Trimming took 0 bases from V and 0 from J, leaving 9 bases between them. Germline assignment: CDR1 LNHDA and CDR2 SQIVND (reference sequence). This CDR3 contains 16 residues. The CDR3 coding sequence is TGTGCCAGTAGTATAGATAAGCTACGCTCCTACAATGAGCAGTTCTTC. The encoded protein is CASSIDKLRSYNEQFF.

The table lists this clonotype with many counts. The chain employs TRBV6-2 or TRBV6-3 and TRBJ2-1; 9 bases are a match to TRBD2. CDR3 length: 15 residues. The V segment lost 0 bases and the J segment 9 bases; nucleotides outside the gene matches: 6. Germline CDR1 MNHEY, CDR2 SVGEGT. The CDR3 region is CASSYSQAGGGEQFF. CDR3 sequence (DNA): TGTGCCAGCAGTTACTCACAAGCGGGAGGAGGTGAGCAGTTCTTC.

This clonotype has more than one count but fewer than ten. V and J are TRBV29-1 and TRBJ1-1; D remains unclear. V dropped 7 bases and J dropped 1 base, with 16 bases sitting between them. The CDR3 has 14 residues. Looked up from germline, CDR1 is SQVTM and CDR2 is ANQGSEA. As DNA, the CDR3 is TGCAGCGCCCTAAGGGTGGGAAGGAACACTGAAGCTTTCTTT. This sequence encodes CSALRVGRNTEAFF.

In its sample, this clonotype was seen many times. The gene calls are TRBV12-3 or TRBV12-4 and TRBJ1-1, with D possibly being TRBD1 (5 bases). This CDR3 is built from 15 residues. V shed 6 bases and J shed 4 bases, with 18 bases lying between them. The CDR3 nucleotides read TGTGCCAGCAGCGAAACAGGACGGGTGATCACTGAAGCTTTCTTT. Amino acids: CASSETGRVITEAFF.

This clonotype was detected only a few times. The V call is TRBV28, the J call TRBJ2-6; weak D call: TRBD2 (6 bases). CDR1 is MDHEN and CDR2 is SYDVKM in the germline V gene. Trimming removed 6 bases from V and 3 bases from J, with 9 bases in between. The CDR3 loop spans 14 amino acids. CDR3 nucleotide sequence: TGTGCCAGCAGGGAGGGAGGTGGGGCCAACGTCCTGACTTTC. This gives the protein CASREGGGANVLTF.

This chain uses TRBV6-8 with TRBJ2-1; D remains unclear. V gave up 3 bases and J gave up 4 bases, with 13 bases separating them. Germline assignment: CDR1 MNHGY and CDR2 SAAAGT. CDR3 length equals 15 residues. For the CDR3, the DNA is TGTGCCAGCAGTTATTCAGAACACCCATACAATGAGCAGTTCTTC. It yields the protein CASSYSEHPYNEQFF.

This clonotype was counted between two and nine times. The V and J genes are TRBV7-9 and TRBJ1-1; D remains unclear. Trimming stripped 5 bases from V and 8 bases from J, with 12 bases between. The length of the CDR3 is 12 residues. The germline gives CDR1 SEHNR, CDR2 FQNEAQ (reference sequence). CDR3 nucleotides: TGTGCCAGCAGCCCCGATTTGGGGGAAGCTTTCTTT. Its translation is CASSPDLGEAFF.

The genes are TRBV28 and TRBJ1-4, with unresolved D. Germline values: CDR1 MDHEN, CDR2 SYDVKM. The CDR3 has 18 residues. V lost 4 bases and J 3 bases, leaving 21 bases between the germline ends. In nucleotides, the CDR3 is TGTGCCAGCAGTTCGAGGGAGCCCTATTTTAAATCTAATGAAAAACTGTTTTTT. Translation: CASSSREPYFKSNEKLFF.

The V and J genes are TRBV20-1 and TRBJ2-3, with D tentatively TRBD1 (5 bases). V was cut by 6 bases and J by 4 bases, with 8 bases left in between. Germline CDR1 DFQATT, CDR2 SNEGSKA (reference sequence). This CDR3 is built from 11 residues. The CDR3 reads CSADSSDTQYF. The DNA for the CDR3 is TGCAGTGCCGACAGTTCAGATACGCAGTATTTT.

This chain joins TRBV7-8 and TRBJ2-3; possibly TRBD1 for D (5 bases). Trimming shortened V by 0 bases and J by 4 bases, and 11 bases separated the two germline ends. The CDR3 loop spans 15 amino acids. The V gene's germline CDR1 is SGHVS and CDR2 FQNEAQ. CDR3 sequence reads: CASSLAYSRADTQYF. CDR3 coding DNA: TGTGCCAGCAGCTTAGCCTATAGCAGGGCAGATACGCAGTATTTT.

The rearrangement joins TRBV28 to TRBJ2-1, with TRBD1 matching over 9 bases. The V gene's germline CDR1 is MDHEN and CDR2 SYDVKM. The CDR3 sequence is 19 residues long. The J segment lost 3 bases and the V segment lost 6 bases, leaving 18 bases of the junction unmatched. The CDR3 DNA reads as TGTGCCAGCAGCCGTCCTTGGACAGGGGACCGCGAATACTACAATGAGCAGTTCTTC. Protein: CASSRPWTGDREYYNEQFF. Looking up the rest from reference TRBV28 and TRBJ2-1 gives the full variable domain: DVKVTQSSRYLVKRTGEKVFLECVQDMDHENMFWYRQDPGLGLRLIYFSYDVKMKEKGDIPEGYSVSREKKERFSLILESASTNQTSMYLCASSRPWTGDREYYNEQFFGPGTRLTVL.

This chain links TRBV3-1 with TRBJ1-1; D uncertain. The CDR3 loop spans 15 amino acids. Looked up from germline, CDR1 is LGHDT and CDR2 is YNNKEL (reference sequence). V was clipped by 2 bases and J by 3 bases, with 13 bases between them. CDR3 loop: CASSQRSGPDTEAFF. The CDR3 bases are TGTGCCAGCAGCCAACGCTCGGGCCCCGACACTGAAGCTTTCTTT.

The chain is built from TRBV7-9 and TRBJ2-1, with D tentatively TRBD2 (5 bases). The CDR3 is made up of 12 amino acids. V was trimmed by 3 bases and J by 15 bases, leaving 15 bases between them. Germline CDR1 and CDR2: SEHNR and FQNEAQ (reference sequence). The CDR3 region has the DNA TGTGCCAGCAGCTTTAGCCCGGAGGTTGGGTTCTTC. This encodes CASSFSPEVGFF.

The V call is TRBV19, the J call TRBJ2-1; 8 bases match TRBD2. Germline values: CDR1 LNHDA, CDR2 SQIVND (reference sequence). The trim removed 8 bases at V and 10 bases at J, leaving 28 bases unmatched. The CDR3 has 19 residues. Here the CDR3 reads CASRGGLGRRGDKGFEQFF. The DNA of the CDR3 is TGTGCCAGTCGCGGAGGATTAGGGAGGCGGGGGGATAAGGGCTTCGAGCAGTTCTTC.

This clonotype came up a few times. This rearrangement joins TRBV2 to TRBJ1-2; D not certain. The CDR3 is 12 residues long. V lost 6 bases and J lost 2, with 7 bases in between. The germline V gene has CDR1 SNHLY and CDR2 FYNNEI. The CDR3 nucleotides are TGTGCCAGCAGCAGCAGGAACTATGGCTACACCTTC. This translates into CASSSRNYGYTF.

Only a few counts were recorded for this clonotype. This chain connects TRBV11-2 to TRBJ2-1; 10 bases map to TRBD2. V was clipped by 0 bases and J by 4 bases; unmatched bases: 6. Per the germline V gene, CDR1 is SGHAT and CDR2 is FQNNGV. The CDR3 has 17 residues. The CDR3 sequence: CASSLEGLAGDYNEQFF. The CDR3 region has the DNA TGTGCCAGCAGCTTAGAGGGGCTAGCGGGGGATTACAATGAGCAGTTCTTC.